The 23 T cell receptor beta chains listed next were all sequenced from one sample in a study of beta chain features in type 1 diabetes. Expressed TCRB transcripts were sequenced after all isolated RNA was converted to cDNA. Generated by immunoSEQ multiplex PCR, the TCRdb table keeps only in-frame clones and is missing some. The repertoire includes 390,000 or so clones, around 14% of them detected once, and 0.035% to 0.04% sits in the top ten. Sequenced: naive CD4+ T cells from blood. These receptors originate from a man in his thirties or forties in good health.

Only a few counts were recorded for this clone. This chain uses TRBV30 with TRBJ2-1; 14 bases are shared with TRBD2. V dropped 2 bases and J dropped 0; count of bases not matched to a gene: 6. Germline CDR1 GTSNPN, CDR2 SVGIG (reference sequence). The length of the CDR3 is 18 residues. CDR3 DNA sequence: TGTGCCTGGAGTTGGGGACTAGCGGGGGATAGCTCCTACAATGAGCAGTTCTTC. Translating it yields CAWSWGLAGDSSYNEQFF.

V is TRBV30 and J is TRBJ1-2; 7 bases are shared with TRBD1. Germline V gene sequence: CDR1 GTSNPN, CDR2 SVGIG (reference sequence). V gave up 2 bases and J gave up 8 bases; unmatched junction bases: 8. This CDR3 contains 13 residues. CDR3 region: CAWSNDRVGGYTF. Here the CDR3 DNA reads TGTGCCTGGAGTAATGACAGGGTGGGCGGCTACACCTTC.

The genes are TRBV7-3 and TRBJ2-1, with 8 bases aligning to TRBD1. The CDR3 is made up of 13 amino acids. Losses at the gene ends were 4 bases for V and 7 bases for J; bases not matched to a gene: 3. The germline CDR1 and CDR2 sequences are SGHTA and FQGTGA. The CDR3 DNA reads as TGTGCCAGCAGCTCATACAGGGGGAATGAGCAGTTCTTC. It yields the protein CASSSYRGNEQFF.

The sample holds a few counts of this clone. The chain uses TRBV5-1 and TRBJ2-2; the match to TRBD1 covers 8 bases. The CDR3 has 16 residues. Trimming at V came to 4 bases and at J to 6 bases, leaving 11 bases not matched to a gene. In germline, CDR1 is SGHRS, CDR2 YFSETQ. The CDR3 region has the DNA TGCGCCAGCAGCCAATTTACGACAGGGGCAGCCGGGGAGCTGTTTTTT. Residues: CASSQFTTGAAGELFF.

This rearrangement joins TRBV6-5 to TRBJ1-2, with D possibly matching TRBD1 (5 bases). The germline V and J ends were trimmed by 6 bases and 2 bases, with 13 bases remaining between them. This CDR3 is 14 amino acids long. Per germline, CDR1 MNHEY and CDR2 SVGAGI. CDR3 region: CASRAGRLNYGYTF. DNA of the CDR3: TGTGCCAGCAGAGCGGGACGCCTAAACTATGGCTACACCTTC.

A few counts support this clone. This chain joins TRBV7-2 and TRBJ2-5, with 7 bases fitting TRBD1. The CDR3 covers 15 residues. The germline V gene has CDR1 SGHTA and CDR2 FQGNSA. V lost 2 bases, J lost 7 bases, and 10 bases stayed unmatched. The DNA of the CDR3 is TGTGCCAGCAGCTTATTGGACAGGACGAGGGGGACCCAGTACTTC. Its protein is CASSLLDRTRGTQYF.

The CDR3 DNA reads as TGTGCCTGGAGTGCAACACCTTATGGCTACACCTTC. It encodes CAWSATPYGYTF. The rearrangement uses TRBV30 and TRBJ1-2; D remains unclear. This CDR3 spans 12 amino acids. Between the trimmed V and J ends, which lost 1 base and 5 bases, there was a span of 8 bases. Germline lookup yields CDR1 GTSNPN and CDR2 SVGIG (reference sequence).

The genes are TRBV14 and TRBJ2-5, with unresolved D. Germline-derived CDR1 and CDR2 are SGHDN and FVKESK. The CDR3 totals 13 residues. The V end lost 4 bases, the J end lost 2 bases, and 8 bases lay between the germline ends. CDR3 residues: CASSRVEQETQYF. The DNA of the CDR3 is TGTGCCAGCAGCCGCGTGGAGCAAGAGACCCAGTACTTC.

This clone has just a few counts. This chain uses TRBV7-6 with TRBJ2-6, with D tentatively TRBD1 or TRBD2 (5 bases each). V dropped 5 bases and J dropped 2 bases, with 10 bases sitting between them. The V gene's germline CDR1 is SGHVS and CDR2 FNYEAQ. There are 15 residues in the CDR3. The CDR3 here is CASSPRGPGANVLTF. The CDR3, as DNA: TGTGCCAGCAGCCCCCGGGGCCCTGGGGCCAACGTCCTGACTTTC. The full variable domain, in which reference TRBV7-6 and TRBJ2-6 provide the parts outside the CDR3, is GAGVSQSPRYKVTKRGQDVALRCDPISGHVSLYWYRQALGQGPEFLTYFNYEAQQDKSGLPNDRFSAERPEGSISTLTIQRTEQRDSAMYRCASSPRGPGANVLTFGAGSRLTVL.

The chain employs TRBV9 and TRBJ2-6, with D perhaps matching TRBD1 (5 bases). The CDR3 is 16 amino acids. Trimming pared 2 bases from V and 1 base from J, leaving 10 bases between. Germline V CDR1 and CDR2: SGDLS, YYNGEE. In nucleotides, the CDR3 is TGTGCCAGCAGCGTTCCCAGGGTATCTGGGGCCAACGTCCTGACTTTC. This gives the protein CASSVPRVSGANVLTF.

This clone has a single count. This chain links TRBV5-1 with TRBJ2-2; D uncertain. Germline V gives CDR1 SGHRS, CDR2 YFSETQ. This CDR3 comprises 17 residues. Trimming left V 3 bases short and J 1 base short, with 16 bases between. The CDR3 DNA reads TGCGCCAGCAGCTCTCTAGACCCCTGGGTGAACACCGGGGAGCTGTTTTTT. It specifies CASSSLDPWVNTGELFF.

V is TRBV15 and J is TRBJ2-7, with D unclear. This CDR3 is built from 14 residues. Between the trimmed V and J ends, which lost 1 base and 3 bases, there was a span of 10 bases. CDR1 LNHNV and CDR2 YYDKDF come from the germline V gene (reference sequence). CDR3 nucleotides: TGTGCCACCAGCAGAGTTGGCGAAAACTACGAGCAGTACTTC. Residues: CATSRVGENYEQYF.

V and J are TRBV5-1 and TRBJ2-1; D not resolved. The CDR3 covers 14 residues. CDR1 SGHRS and CDR2 YFSETQ come from the germline V gene. The V and J ends lost 4 bases and 1 base respectively, with 9 bases between them. The CDR3 protein is CASSRVGSYNEQFF. The DNA for the CDR3 is TGCGCCAGCAGCCGAGTGGGGTCCTACAATGAGCAGTTCTTC. The variable domain in full, with the rest retrieved from reference TRBV5-1 and TRBJ2-1, is KAGVTQTPRYLIKTRGQQVTLSCSPISGHRSVSWYQQTPGQGLQFLFEYFSETQRNKGNFPGRFSGRQFSNSRSEMNVSTLELGDSALYLCASSRVGSYNEQFFGPGTRLTVL.

Remarks on this clone: Sequence at one end of the junction differs from germline and may be a read error. This sequence joins TRBV7-7 and TRBJ2-2; D unresolved. The CDR3 runs 14 residues. Germline-derived CDR1 and CDR2 are SSHAT and FNYEAQ (reference sequence). The CDR3 protein is CASSLSENTGELFF. The CDR3 DNA follows: TGTGCTAGCAGCTTGTCGGAGAACACCGGGGAGCTGTTTTTT.

This clone was seen more than once but under ten times. The rearrangement links TRBV5-4 to TRBJ1-2; 7 nucleotides match TRBD1. The ends lost 4 bases at V and 8 bases at J; junction bases unmatched: 8. From germline, CDR1 is SGHNT and CDR2 YYREEE (reference sequence). This CDR3 comprises 13 residues. The CDR3 DNA follows: TGTGCCAGCAGCCCCCGACAGGGACGGGGCTACACCTTC. Its protein product is CASSPRQGRGYTF.

The V call is TRBV4-3, the J call TRBJ2-1, with D hard to call. Trimming pared 1 base from V and 9 bases from J, leaving 13 bases between. The germline V gene encodes CDR1 LGHNA and CDR2 YSLEER. This CDR3 spans 14 amino acids. The CDR3 sequence: CASSQASVRPEQFF. The CDR3, as DNA: TGCGCCAGCAGCCAAGCATCAGTGAGACCTGAGCAGTTCTTC.

For this clone: Other DNA sequences in the same sample also yield this CDR3. V is TRBV10-3 and J is TRBJ2-7; no firm D call. The V end was cut by 4 bases, the J end by 3 bases, with 4 bases between. This CDR3 has 11 amino acids. CDR1 and CDR2 (germline): ENHRY, SYGVKD. The CDR3 bases are TGTGCCATCAGTGGCGGCTACGAGCAGTACTTC. This translates into CAISGGYEQYF.

The chain couples TRBV18 to TRBJ2-7, with 7 bases fitting TRBD1. The germline CDR1 and CDR2 sequences are KGHSH and LQKENI. This CDR3 has 16 amino acids. With V trimmed by 3 bases and J by 4 bases, 12 bases remained unmatched. DNA for the CDR3: TGTGCCAGCTCACCCAATCCGACGCACAGGGGTTACGAGCAGTACGTC. Its translation is CASSPNPTHRGYEQYV.

This chain links TRBV6-6 with TRBJ2-3, with a tentative D call TRBD2 (7 bases). The germline V gene has CDR1 MNHNY and CDR2 SVGAGI (reference sequence). Trimming stripped 8 bases from V and 1 base from J, with 19 bases between. The CDR3 spans 16 residues. CDR3 in amino acids: CASCTGGLSRTDTQYF. The CDR3 DNA reads as TGTGCCAGCTGTACCGGGGGGCTATCCCGCACAGATACGCAGTATTTT.

The chain couples TRBV9 to TRBJ2-1, with 10 bases aligning to TRBD2. With V trimmed by 0 bases and J by 7 bases, 10 bases remained unmatched. Per germline, CDR1 SGDLS and CDR2 YYNGEE. The CDR3 spans 17 residues. The CDR3 DNA follows: TGTGCCAGCAGCGTAGATCCTCTAGCGGGAGTATTAAATGAGCAGTTCTTC. Its protein is CASSVDPLAGVLNEQFF.

The chain joins TRBV27 to TRBJ2-1; D remains ambiguous. This CDR3 region has 13 residues. Germline CDR1 and CDR2: MNHEY and SMNVEV (reference sequence). With 6 bases removed from V and 7 bases from J, the gap between germline ends came to 13 bases. CDR3 nucleotides: TGTGCCAGCAGCCTAACGAGGTTAAATGAGCAGTTCTTC. This translates into CASSLTRLNEQFF.

The V call is TRBV7-2, the J call TRBJ2-1; 9 positions match TRBD2. The CDR3 spans 15 residues. The V and J ends lost 7 bases and 8 bases, in that order; junction bases with no gene match: 12. CDR1 is SGHTA and CDR2 is FQGNSA in the germline V gene. CDR3 sequence: CASTILGGGADEQFF. The CDR3 coding sequence is TGTGCCAGCACCATACTCGGCGGGGGGGCGGATGAGCAGTTCTTC.

This chain connects TRBV5-4 to TRBJ2-5, with 8 bases identical to TRBD2. V shed 1 base, J shed 1 base, and the junction held 3 bases outside the gene matches. Germline V gene lookup returns CDR1 SGHNT and CDR2 YYREEE (reference sequence). The CDR3 sequence is 15 residues long. DNA of the CDR3: TGTGCCAGCAGCTTGTCCAGCGGGAGCCAAGAGACCCAGTACTTC. Amino acids: CASSLSSGSQETQYF.